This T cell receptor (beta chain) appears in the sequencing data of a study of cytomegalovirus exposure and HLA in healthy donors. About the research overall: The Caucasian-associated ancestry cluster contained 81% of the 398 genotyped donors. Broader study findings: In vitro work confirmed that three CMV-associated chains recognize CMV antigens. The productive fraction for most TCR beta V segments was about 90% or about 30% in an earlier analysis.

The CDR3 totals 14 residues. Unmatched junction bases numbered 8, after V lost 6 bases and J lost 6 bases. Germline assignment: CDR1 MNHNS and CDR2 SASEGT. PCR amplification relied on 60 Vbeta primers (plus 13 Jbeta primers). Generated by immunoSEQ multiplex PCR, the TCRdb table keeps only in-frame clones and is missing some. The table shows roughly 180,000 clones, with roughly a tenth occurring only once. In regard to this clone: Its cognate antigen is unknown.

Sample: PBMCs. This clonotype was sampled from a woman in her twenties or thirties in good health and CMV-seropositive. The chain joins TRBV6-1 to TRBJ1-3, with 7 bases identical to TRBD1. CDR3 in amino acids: CASRVTGSKNTIYF. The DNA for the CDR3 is TGTGCCAGCAGGGTGACAGGGAGTAAAAACACCATATATTTT.